The 30 T cell receptor beta chains below come from one sample, sequenced in a study of diagnostic markers for celiac disease. TCRdb re-analyzed the reads; it lists each CDR3 protein once, without DNA. The sample includes a few hundred distinct CDR3 sequences. Sequences were obtained from either unsorted cells or a sorted T cell fraction (not recorded which). The receptors were sampled from a human donor. This table probably holds off-target reads from a library built for another chain.

This clonotype is deemed medium-sized by its frequency. The chain links TRBV28 to TRBJ2-4; TCRdb's assignment of TRBD1 cannot be checked, as there is no DNA. The CDR3 totals 14 residues. Germline lookup yields CDR1 MDHEN and CDR2 SYDVKM. This chain's CDR3 is CASSFPGAKNIQYF.

The chain combines TRBV20-1 with TRBJ2-3; with no DNA, the TCRdb D assignment of TRBD2 cannot be verified. This CDR3 has 16 residues. Germline V gene lookup returns CDR1 DFQATT and CDR2 SNEGSKA (reference sequence). The CDR3 here is CSASDERARGTDTQYF.

Considering frequency, this clonotype is medium-sized (0.01 to 0.1%). The V call is TRBV9, the J call TRBJ2-4; the TCRdb D gene call, TRBD1, has no DNA to confirm it. Germline-derived CDR1 and CDR2 are SGDLS and YYNGEE. CDR3 length: 15 residues. The CDR3 region is CASSVTPGSINIQYF.

This clonotype is classed as medium-sized by frequency. The rearrangement links TRBV2 to TRBJ2-3; TCRdb's assignment of TRBD1 cannot be checked, as there is no DNA. This CDR3 is 15 amino acids long. Per the germline V gene, CDR1 is SNHLY and CDR2 is FYNNEI. CDR3 amino acids: CASSAVGAGADTQYF.

Its frequency marks this clonotype as large. This rearrangement joins TRBV29-1 to TRBJ2-1; TCRdb proposes TRBD2, but this gene call is untestable without DNA. From germline, CDR1 is SQVTM and CDR2 ANQGSEA. The CDR3 has 14 amino acids. CDR3 residues: CSVGSLGGMNEQFF.

In terms of frequency, this clonotype is large. V is TRBV27 and J is TRBJ1-2; TCRdb outputs TRBD1, but without DNA this stays unchecked. The CDR3 is made up of 14 amino acids. Germline assignment: CDR1 MNHEY and CDR2 SMNVEV (reference sequence). The CDR3 here is CASSSDSPNYGYTF.

V gene TRBV27 combines with J gene TRBJ2-1; with no DNA, the TCRdb D assignment of TRBD2 cannot be verified. CDR3 size: 16 residues. Germline assignment: CDR1 MNHEY and CDR2 SMNVEV (reference sequence). Here the CDR3 reads CASSYSGRALGGEQFF.

This clonotype shows up as medium-sized by frequency. The rearrangement uses TRBV5-1 and TRBJ1-1; the D gene TCRdb calls, TRBD1, cannot be checked with no DNA. The CDR3 is 13 residues long. Looked up from germline, CDR1 is SGHRS and CDR2 is YFSETQ. This CDR3 reads CASGSQGNVGAFF.

This clonotype registers medium-sized by frequency. The genes are TRBV18 and TRBJ2-1; TCRdb gives TRBD2 as the D gene, but with no DNA this cannot be confirmed. This CDR3 comprises 14 residues. Germline CDR1 KGHSH, CDR2 LQKENI. CDR3 in amino acids: CASSSASGGDEQFF.

Judged by frequency, this clonotype is medium-sized. This chain connects TRBV7-2 to TRBJ2-3; TCRdb picks TRBD2, but there is no DNA to check that call. The CDR3 is 17 amino acids. Germline V gives CDR1 SGHTA, CDR2 FQGNSA. The CDR3 spells CASSLVGTSGRTDTQYF.

This chain links TRBV7-2 with TRBJ2-7; TCRdb returns TRBD2, unconfirmable since there is no DNA. CDR3 length equals 15 residues. Germline loops: CDR1 SGHTA, CDR2 FQGNSA. Here the CDR3 reads CASSLEAGGPHEQYF. Drawing the rest from reference TRBV7-2 and TRBJ2-7, the complete variable domain is GAGVSQSPSNKVTEKGKDVELRCDPISGHTALYWYRQSLGQGLEFLIYFQGNSAPDKSGLPSDRFSAERTGGSVSTLTIQRTQQEDSAVYLCASSLEAGGPHEQYFGPGTRLTVT.

The rearrangement links TRBV18 to TRBJ2-7; the D call of TRBD1 rests on TCRdb alone, since no DNA is present to check it. The CDR3 has 12 residues. Germline values: CDR1 KGHSH, CDR2 LQKENI. CDR3 region: CASSPAGDEQYF.

Its frequency marks this clonotype as medium-sized (0.01 to 0.1%). This chain joins TRBV27 and TRBJ2-5; TCRdb's assignment of TRBD2 cannot be checked, as there is no DNA. The germline V gene has CDR1 MNHEY and CDR2 SMNVEV (reference sequence). The CDR3 contains 13 residues. The CDR3 sequence: CASSLLAGETQYF.

This clonotype is called large (0.1 to 1%) based on its frequency. The chain combines TRBV2 with TRBJ2-3; checking the TCRdb D call of TRBD2 is not possible without DNA. Germline-derived CDR1 and CDR2 are SNHLY and FYNNEI. The CDR3 is 15 amino acids. The CDR3 loop is CASSDALAETDTQYF.

Measured by frequency, this clonotype is large. The chain links TRBV10-3 to TRBJ1-1. CDR1 and CDR2 from the germline V gene are ENHRY and SYGVKD. The CDR3 covers 14 residues. This CDR3 is CAISDPTRNTEAFF.

This clonotype is labeled hyperexpanded based on frequency. The chain uses TRBV28 and TRBJ1-2. The CDR3 consists of 12 residues. Germline V gene sequence: CDR1 MDHEN, CDR2 SYDVKM. CDR3 amino acids: CASSLSGRGYTF.

The chain uses TRBV12-3 or TRBV12-4 and TRBJ2-3; checking the TCRdb D call of TRBD2 is not possible without DNA. This CDR3 is built from 15 residues. The CDR3 sequence is CASSLRGGPGDTQYF.

This clonotype is medium-sized by frequency. This rearrangement joins TRBV18 to TRBJ2-4; TCRdb's D call, TRBD1, is unchecked because there is no DNA. This CDR3 is 17 amino acids long. Germline values: CDR1 KGHSH, CDR2 LQKENI. CDR3 sequence: CASSPYPGTGTGNIQYF. Full variable domain (remainder filled in from reference TRBV18 and TRBJ2-4): NAGVMQNPRHLVRRRGQEARLRCSPMKGHSHVYWYRQLPEEGLKFMVYLQKENIIDESGMPKERFSAEFPKEGPSILRIQQVVRGDSAAYFCASSPYPGTGTGNIQYFGAGTRLSVL.

The chain employs TRBV10-3 and TRBJ1-3; TCRdb indicates TRBD1, and absent DNA this call remains unverified. The CDR3 runs 14 residues. Germline V gene sequence: CDR1 ENHRY, CDR2 SYGVKD. CDR3 in amino acids: CAISDRVSGNTIYF.

This clonotype is called medium-sized based on its frequency. The chain employs TRBV6-5 and TRBJ1-6. The CDR3 is 15 residues long. Germline CDR1 is MNHEY and CDR2 is SVGAGI. The CDR3 sequence: CASTRWDLYNSPLHF.

Its frequency marks this clonotype as medium-sized. Here the CDR3 reads CASSSTGPDTQYF. The J gene is TRBJ2-3, the V gene TRBV5-1. This CDR3 is built from 13 residues. CDR1 and CDR2 from the germline V gene are SGHRS and YFSETQ.

This clonotype is called medium-sized (0.01 to 0.1%) based on its frequency. The V and J genes are TRBV5-1 and TRBJ2-7; the TCRdb D gene call, TRBD1, has no DNA to confirm it. The CDR3 is 13 amino acids. Germline V lookup: CDR1 SGHRS, CDR2 YFSETQ. CDR3 region: CASSLQGSLEQYF.

Judged by frequency, this clonotype is large (0.1 to 1%). The J gene is TRBJ1-2, the V gene TRBV5-1. Germline CDR1 reads SGHRS; CDR2 reads YFSETQ. This CDR3 is 12 amino acids long. CDR3 region: CASSLDRDRYTF.

This clonotype is called medium-sized (0.01 to 0.1%) based on its frequency. The chain combines TRBV11-1 with TRBJ2-5. Germline CDR1 is SGHAT and CDR2 is FQDESV (reference sequence). The CDR3 contains 14 residues. The CDR3 region is CASSLIQNQETQYF.

The J gene is TRBJ2-3, the V gene TRBV20-1; TCRdb proposes TRBD1, but this gene call is untestable without DNA. The CDR3 runs to 15 residues. Germline V CDR1 and CDR2: DFQATT, SNEGSKA (reference sequence). This CDR3 is CSARDPRGVTDTQYF.

This clonotype registers hyperexpanded (1% or more) by frequency. V is TRBV5-1 and J is TRBJ2-2. The germline V gene encodes CDR1 SGHRS and CDR2 YFSETQ. The CDR3 runs to 15 residues. Here the CDR3 reads CASSLPATNTGELFF.

This chain connects TRBV7-9 to TRBJ2-7. Germline CDR1 SEHNR, CDR2 FQNEAQ (reference sequence). The length of the CDR3 is 13 residues. The CDR3 is CASSLARISEQYF. The full variable domain, completed using reference TRBV7-9 and TRBJ2-7, is DTGVSQNPRHKITKRGQNVTFRCDPISEHNRLYWYRQTLGQGPEFLTYFQNEAQLEKSRLLSDRFSAERPKGSFSTLEIQRTEQGDSAMYLCASSLARISEQYFGPGTRLTVT.

V gene TRBV23-1 combines with J gene TRBJ2-3; TCRdb designates TRBD2, a call that cannot be tested without DNA. TRBV23-1 is reported as an ORF; its role is uncertain. This CDR3 has 23 amino acids. The CDR3 spells CASSQPYIDGEKRNLTSTDTQYF.

The V gene is TRBV2, the J gene TRBJ2-1; TCRdb designates TRBD2, a call that cannot be tested without DNA. This CDR3 is built from 17 residues. Germline V gives CDR1 SNHLY, CDR2 FYNNEI. This CDR3 reads CASSIVGTSGSHNEQFF. Full variable domain (remainder filled in from reference TRBV2 and TRBJ2-1): EPEVTQTPSHQVTQMGQEVILRCVPISNHLYFYWYRQILGQKVEFLVSFYNNEISEKSEIFDDQFSVERPDGSNFTLKIRSTKLEDSAMYFCASSIVGTSGSHNEQFFGPGTRLTVL.

This clonotype registers hyperexpanded by frequency. This chain links TRBV6-6 with TRBJ1-1; TCRdb indicates TRBD1, and absent DNA this call remains unverified. Germline CDR1 reads MNHNY; CDR2 reads SVGAGI (reference sequence). The CDR3 contains 12 residues. CDR3: CASRPYRAEAFF.